This T cell receptor beta chain was recovered during a study of patients and donors after allogeneic stem cell transplantation. TCRdb re-analysed the RT-PCR reads in MiXCR, keeping a single row per CDR3 protein. This repertoire shows around 240,000 distinct CDR3 sequences, less than 15% found once; its top ten account for roughly 12%. Germline V gene data show CDR1 as SEHNR and CDR2 as FQNEAQ (reference sequence). V was cut by 2 bases and J by 3 bases, with 7 bases left in between. The CDR3 has 13 residues. This clonotype was detected a few times. The clonotype originates from a human donor who was either an allogeneic HSCT recipient or a stem cell or donor lymphocyte infusion donor (not recorded which). It is not recorded whose cells these are; they may come from a transplant donor. The sequenced sample was blood, either unsorted or a sorted T cell fraction (not recorded which). This chain links TRBV7-9 with TRBJ2-5; D call uncertain. The CDR3 is CASSLNLEETQYF. DNA for the CDR3: TGTGCCAGCAGCTTAAACTTAGAAGAGACCCAGTACTTC.